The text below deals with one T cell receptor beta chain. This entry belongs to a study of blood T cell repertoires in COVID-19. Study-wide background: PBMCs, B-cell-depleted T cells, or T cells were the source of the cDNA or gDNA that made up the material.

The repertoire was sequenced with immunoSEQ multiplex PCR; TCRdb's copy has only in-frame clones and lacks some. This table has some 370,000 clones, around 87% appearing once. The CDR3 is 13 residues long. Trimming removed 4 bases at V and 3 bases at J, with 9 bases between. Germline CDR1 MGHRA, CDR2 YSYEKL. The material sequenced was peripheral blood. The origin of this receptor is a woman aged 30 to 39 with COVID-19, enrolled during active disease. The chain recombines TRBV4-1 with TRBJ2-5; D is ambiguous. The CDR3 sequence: CASSPGPKETQYF. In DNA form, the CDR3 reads TGCGCCAGCAGCCCTGGCCCCAAAGAGACCCAGTACTTC.